Below, 8 T cell receptor beta chains from the same sample are listed, as sequenced in a study of blood T cell repertoires in COVID-19. Assay used: immunoSEQ multiplex PCR; TCRdb lists only in-frame clones, some missing. The table includes fewer than 250,000 clones, approximately 80% detected once. Sequencing was performed on peripheral blood. Receptors originate from a woman between 50 and 59 years old with acute or convalescent COVID-19.

The V and J genes are TRBV6-6 and TRBJ1-3; unclear D gene. CDR1 is MNHNY and CDR2 is SVGAGI in the germline V gene (reference sequence). The CDR3 spans 15 residues. The V gene lost 6 bases and the J gene lost 0 bases, with 12 bases spanning the gap. Here the CDR3 reads CASSPGGSSGNTIYF. The CDR3 DNA sequence: TGTGCCAGCAGCCCTGGAGGGAGCTCTGGAAACACCATATATTTT.

This clone appeared a few times. The rearrangement links TRBV7-8 to TRBJ2-5; D call uncertain. In germline, CDR1 is SGHVS, CDR2 FQNEAQ. Trimming shortened V by 2 bases and J by 5 bases, and 15 bases separated the two germline ends. This CDR3 has 15 amino acids. The DNA for the CDR3 is TGTGCCAGCAGCTTAAACGGTCTAAACGAGGAGACCCAGTACTTC. The encoded protein is CASSLNGLNEETQYF.

The rearrangement links TRBV28 to TRBJ2-1, with TRBD1 matching over 7 bases. V trimming: 1 base; J trimming: 3 bases; junction bases outside the gene matches: 12. The CDR3 is made up of 18 amino acids. In germline, CDR1 is MDHEN, CDR2 SYDVKM. The CDR3: CASSLYSSRDRVYNEQFF. The CDR3 DNA reads as TGTGCCAGCAGTTTATATTCTAGCCGGGACAGAGTCTACAATGAGCAGTTCTTC. Looking up the rest from reference TRBV28 and TRBJ2-1 gives the full variable domain: DVKVTQSSRYLVKRTGEKVFLECVQDMDHENMFWYRQDPGLGLRLIYFSYDVKMKEKGDIPEGYSVSREKKERFSLILESASTNQTSMYLCASSLYSSRDRVYNEQFFGPGTRLTVL.

V gene TRBV5-1 combines with J gene TRBJ2-4; TRBD1 aligns across 9 bases. The CDR3 loop spans 16 amino acids. The germline CDR1 and CDR2 sequences are SGHRS and YFSETQ. V was clipped by 0 bases and J by 6 bases; unmatched bases: 7. The CDR3 sequence is CASSLVGQGSGNIQYF. The DNA for the CDR3 is TGCGCCAGCAGCTTGGTGGGACAGGGATCAGGAAACATTCAGTACTTC.

The chain links TRBV19 to TRBJ2-7; D is unclear. The germline CDR1 and CDR2 sequences are LNHDA and SQIVND (reference sequence). Trimming took off 5 bases at V and 3 bases at J, with 11 bases between the two ends. The length of the CDR3 is 13 residues. DNA of the CDR3: TGTGCCAGTAGTCCATCCCCCATCTACGAGCAGTACTTC. Its translation: CASSPSPIYEQYF.

This clone was counted between two and nine times. V and J are TRBV11-3 and TRBJ2-3; 9 bases are a match to TRBD1. Trimming cost V 1 base and J 4 bases; bases outside gene matches: 9. CDR1 and CDR2 from the germline V gene are SGHNT and YENEEA. This CDR3 spans 17 amino acids. DNA of the CDR3: TGTGCCAGCAGCTTAGGGACCGGGACAGGGCTGCCAGATACGCAGTATTTT. This sequence encodes CASSLGTGTGLPDTQYF.

V usage is TRBV4-3 and J usage is TRBJ2-7; no definite D call. Trimming cost V 6 bases and J 1 base, with 13 bases left between them. Germline loops: CDR1 LGHNA, CDR2 YSLEER. This CDR3 has 14 residues. This CDR3 is CASSHDKLSYEQYF. The CDR3 DNA reads TGCGCCAGCAGTCACGACAAGTTATCCTACGAGCAGTACTTC.

CDR3 protein: CASSRDPPGLAGGEQFF. The CDR3 nucleotides read TGTGCCAGCTCACGTGATCCTCCCGGACTAGCGGGGGGCGAGCAGTTCTTC. The rearrangement joins TRBV18 to TRBJ2-1; 14 nucleotides line up with TRBD2. Germline loops: CDR1 KGHSH, CDR2 LQKENI. The V and J ends lost 4 bases and 10 bases, in that order; junction bases with no gene match: 12. This CDR3 has 17 amino acids.